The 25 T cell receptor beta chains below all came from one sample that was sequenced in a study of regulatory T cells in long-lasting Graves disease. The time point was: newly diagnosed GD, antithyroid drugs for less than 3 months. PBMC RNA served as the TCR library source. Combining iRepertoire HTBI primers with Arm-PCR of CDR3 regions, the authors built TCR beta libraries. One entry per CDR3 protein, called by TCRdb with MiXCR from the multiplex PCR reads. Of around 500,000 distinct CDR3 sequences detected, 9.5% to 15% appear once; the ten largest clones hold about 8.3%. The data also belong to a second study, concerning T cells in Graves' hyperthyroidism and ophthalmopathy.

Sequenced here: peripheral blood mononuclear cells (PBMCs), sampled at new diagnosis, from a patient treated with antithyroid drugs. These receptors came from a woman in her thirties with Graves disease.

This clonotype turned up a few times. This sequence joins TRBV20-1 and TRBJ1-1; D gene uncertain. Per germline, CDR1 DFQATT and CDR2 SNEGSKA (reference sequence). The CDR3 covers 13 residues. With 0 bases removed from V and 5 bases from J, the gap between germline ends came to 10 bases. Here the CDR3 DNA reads TGCAGTGCTAGAGAGCGGGGTTGGACTGAAGCTTTCTTT. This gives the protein CSARERGWTEAFF.

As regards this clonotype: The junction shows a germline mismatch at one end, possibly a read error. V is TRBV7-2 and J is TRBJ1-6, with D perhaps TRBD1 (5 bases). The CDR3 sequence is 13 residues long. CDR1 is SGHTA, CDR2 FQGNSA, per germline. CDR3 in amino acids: CGSSTDSGSPLHF. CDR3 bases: TGTGGCAGCTCGACAGACTCTGGATCACCCCTCCACTTT. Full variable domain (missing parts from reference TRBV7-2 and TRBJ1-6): GAGVSQSPSNKVTEKGKDVELRCDPISGHTALYWYRQSLGQGLEFLIYFQGNSAPDKSGLPSDRFSAERTGGSVSTLTIQRTQQEDSAVYLCGSSTDSGSPLHFGNGTRLTVT.

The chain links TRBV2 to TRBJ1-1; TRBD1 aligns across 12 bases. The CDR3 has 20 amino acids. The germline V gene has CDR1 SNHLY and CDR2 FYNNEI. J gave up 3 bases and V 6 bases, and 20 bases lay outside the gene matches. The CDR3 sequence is CASSRRGRGQGARGDTEAFF. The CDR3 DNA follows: TGTGCCAGCAGCCGTCGGGGAAGGGGACAGGGGGCGCGTGGGGACACTGAAGCTTTCTTT.

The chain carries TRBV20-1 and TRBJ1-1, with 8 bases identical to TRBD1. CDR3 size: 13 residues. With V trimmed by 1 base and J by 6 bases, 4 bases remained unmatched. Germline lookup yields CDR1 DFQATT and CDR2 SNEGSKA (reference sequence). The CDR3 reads CSARGTGGAEAFF. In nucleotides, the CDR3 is TGCAGTGCTAGAGGAACAGGGGGAGCTGAAGCTTTCTTT.

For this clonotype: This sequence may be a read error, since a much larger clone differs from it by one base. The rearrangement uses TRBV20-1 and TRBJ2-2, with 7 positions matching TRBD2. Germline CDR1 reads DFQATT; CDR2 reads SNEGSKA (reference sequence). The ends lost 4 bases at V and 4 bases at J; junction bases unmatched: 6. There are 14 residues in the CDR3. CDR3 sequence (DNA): TGCAGTGCTAAAGAAGTAGCGGGCACCGGGGAGCTGTTTTTT. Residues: CSAKEVAGTGELFF.

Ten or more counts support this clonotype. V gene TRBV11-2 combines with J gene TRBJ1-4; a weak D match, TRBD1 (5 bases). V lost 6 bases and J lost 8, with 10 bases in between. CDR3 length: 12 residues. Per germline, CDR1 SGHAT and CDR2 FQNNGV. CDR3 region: CASRGRGEKLFF. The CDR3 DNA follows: TGTGCCAGCAGGGGGCGTGGAGAAAAACTGTTTTTT.

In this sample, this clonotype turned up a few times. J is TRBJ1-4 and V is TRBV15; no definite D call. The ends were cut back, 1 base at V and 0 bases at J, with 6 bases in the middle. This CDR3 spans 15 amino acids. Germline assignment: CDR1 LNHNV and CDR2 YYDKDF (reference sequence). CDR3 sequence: CATSRVIATNEKLFF. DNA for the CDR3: TGTGCCACCAGCAGAGTAATCGCAACTAATGAAAAACTGTTTTTT.

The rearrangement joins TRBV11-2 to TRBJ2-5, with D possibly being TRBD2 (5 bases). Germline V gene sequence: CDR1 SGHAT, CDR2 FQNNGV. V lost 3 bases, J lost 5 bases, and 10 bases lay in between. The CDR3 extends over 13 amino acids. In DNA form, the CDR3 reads TGTGCCAGCAGCTTCGGGGTCGGGGAGACCCAGTACTTC. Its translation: CASSFGVGETQYF.

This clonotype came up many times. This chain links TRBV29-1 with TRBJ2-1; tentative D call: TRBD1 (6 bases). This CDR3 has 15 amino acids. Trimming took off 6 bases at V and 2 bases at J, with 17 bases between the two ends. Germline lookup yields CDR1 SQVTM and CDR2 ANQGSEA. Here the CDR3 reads CSVGAVLGAYNEQFF. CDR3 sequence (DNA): TGCAGCGTGGGGGCAGTCCTAGGGGCCTACAATGAGCAGTTCTTC.

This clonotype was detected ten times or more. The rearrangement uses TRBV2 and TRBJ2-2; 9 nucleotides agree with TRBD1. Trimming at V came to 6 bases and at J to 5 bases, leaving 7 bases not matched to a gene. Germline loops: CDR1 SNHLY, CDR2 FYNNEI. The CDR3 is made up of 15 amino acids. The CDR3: CASSQQGARTGELFF. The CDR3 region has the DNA TGTGCCAGCAGCCAACAGGGGGCGCGAACCGGGGAGCTGTTTTTT.

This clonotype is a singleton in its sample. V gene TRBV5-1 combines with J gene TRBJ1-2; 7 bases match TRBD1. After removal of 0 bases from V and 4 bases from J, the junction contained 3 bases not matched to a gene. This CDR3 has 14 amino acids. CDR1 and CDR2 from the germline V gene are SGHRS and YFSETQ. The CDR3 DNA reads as TGCGCCAGCAGCTTGGCGGGACAGTTCTATGGCTACACCTTC. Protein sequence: CASSLAGQFYGYTF.

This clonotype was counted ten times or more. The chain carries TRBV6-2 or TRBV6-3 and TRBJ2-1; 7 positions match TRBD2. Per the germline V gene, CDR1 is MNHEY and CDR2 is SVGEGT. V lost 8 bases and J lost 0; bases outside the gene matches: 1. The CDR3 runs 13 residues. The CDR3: CASCGSSYNEQFF. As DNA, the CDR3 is TGTGCCAGCTGCGGGAGCTCCTACAATGAGCAGTTCTTC.

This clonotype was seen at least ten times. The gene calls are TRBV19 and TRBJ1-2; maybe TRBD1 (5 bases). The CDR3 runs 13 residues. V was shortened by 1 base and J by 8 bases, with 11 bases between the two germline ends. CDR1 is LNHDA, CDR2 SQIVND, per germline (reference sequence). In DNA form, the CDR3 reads TGTGCCAGTAGTATAGCCGGGGGTGAAGGCTACACCTTC. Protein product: CASSIAGGEGYTF.

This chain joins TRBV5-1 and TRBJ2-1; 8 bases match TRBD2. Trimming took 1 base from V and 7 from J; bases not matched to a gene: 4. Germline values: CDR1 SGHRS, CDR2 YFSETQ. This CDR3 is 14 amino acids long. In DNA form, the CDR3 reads TGCGCCAGCAGCTTGCTAGCGGGCCCTAATGAGCAGTTCTTC. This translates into CASSLLAGPNEQFF. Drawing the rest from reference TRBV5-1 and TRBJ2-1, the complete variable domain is KAGVTQTPRYLIKTRGQQVTLSCSPISGHRSVSWYQQTPGQGLQFLFEYFSETQRNKGNFPGRFSGRQFSNSRSEMNVSTLELGDSALYLCASSLLAGPNEQFFGPGTRLTVL.

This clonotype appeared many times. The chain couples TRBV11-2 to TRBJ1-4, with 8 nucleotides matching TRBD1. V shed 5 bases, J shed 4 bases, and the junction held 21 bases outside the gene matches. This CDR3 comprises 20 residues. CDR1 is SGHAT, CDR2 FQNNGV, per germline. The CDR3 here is CASSLYPHTGTGPFNEKLFF. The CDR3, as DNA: TGTGCCAGCAGCCTTTACCCCCATACCGGGACAGGCCCCTTTAATGAAAAACTGTTTTTT.

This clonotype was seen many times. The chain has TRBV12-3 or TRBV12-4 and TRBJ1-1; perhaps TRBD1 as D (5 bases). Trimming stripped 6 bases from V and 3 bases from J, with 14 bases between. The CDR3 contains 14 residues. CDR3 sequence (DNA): TGTGCCAGCAGACCACTAGACAGATACACTGAAGCTTTCTTT. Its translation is CASRPLDRYTEAFF.

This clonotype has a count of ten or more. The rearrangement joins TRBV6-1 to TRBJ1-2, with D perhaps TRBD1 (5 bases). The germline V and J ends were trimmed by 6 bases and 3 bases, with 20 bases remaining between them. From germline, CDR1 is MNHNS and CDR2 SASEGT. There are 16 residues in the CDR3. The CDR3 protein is CASSSPIEVGDYGYTF. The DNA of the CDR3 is TGTGCCAGCAGCTCCCCAATTGAGGTGGGGGACTATGGCTACACCTTC.

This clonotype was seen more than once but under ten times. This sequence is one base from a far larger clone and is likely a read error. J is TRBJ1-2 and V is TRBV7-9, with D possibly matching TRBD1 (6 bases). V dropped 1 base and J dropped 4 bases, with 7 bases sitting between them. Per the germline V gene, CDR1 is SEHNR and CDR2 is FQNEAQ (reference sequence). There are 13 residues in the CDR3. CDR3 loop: CASSLGRGYGYTF. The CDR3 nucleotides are TGTGCCAGCAGCTTAGGCAGGGGCTATGGCTACACCTTC.

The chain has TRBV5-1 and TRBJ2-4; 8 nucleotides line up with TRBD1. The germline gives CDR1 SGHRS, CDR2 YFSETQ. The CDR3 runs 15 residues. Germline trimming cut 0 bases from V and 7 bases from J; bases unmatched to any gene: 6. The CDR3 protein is CASSLVWTGRNIQYF. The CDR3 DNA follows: TGCGCCAGCAGCTTGGTTTGGACAGGGAGGAACATTCAGTACTTC.

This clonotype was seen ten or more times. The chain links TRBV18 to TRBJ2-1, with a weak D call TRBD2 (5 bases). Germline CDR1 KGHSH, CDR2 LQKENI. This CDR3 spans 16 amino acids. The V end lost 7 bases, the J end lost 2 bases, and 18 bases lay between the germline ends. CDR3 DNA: TGTGCCAGCTTCTTGACCCACCGGAGGCCCTACAATGAGCAGTTCTTC. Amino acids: CASFLTHRRPYNEQFF.

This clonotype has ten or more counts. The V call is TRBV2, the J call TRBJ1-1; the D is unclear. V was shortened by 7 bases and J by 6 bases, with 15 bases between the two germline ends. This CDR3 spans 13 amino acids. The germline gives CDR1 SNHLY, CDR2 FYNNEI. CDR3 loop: CASTMDPGAEAFF. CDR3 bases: TGTGCCAGCACTATGGACCCCGGGGCTGAAGCTTTCTTT.

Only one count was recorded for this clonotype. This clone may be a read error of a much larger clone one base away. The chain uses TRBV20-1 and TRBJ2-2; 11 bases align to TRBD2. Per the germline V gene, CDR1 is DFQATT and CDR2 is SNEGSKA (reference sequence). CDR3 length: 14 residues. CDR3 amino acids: CSARTSGNTGELLF. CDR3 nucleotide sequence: TGCAGTGCTAGGACTAGCGGGAACACCGGGGAGCTGCTTTTT.

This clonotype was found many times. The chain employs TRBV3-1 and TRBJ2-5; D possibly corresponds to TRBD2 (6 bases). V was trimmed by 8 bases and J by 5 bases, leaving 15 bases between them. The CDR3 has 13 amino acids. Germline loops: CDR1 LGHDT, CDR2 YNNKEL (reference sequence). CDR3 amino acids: CASRGGLPETQYF. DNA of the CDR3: TGTGCCAGCCGAGGAGGGTTGCCGGAGACCCAGTACTTC.

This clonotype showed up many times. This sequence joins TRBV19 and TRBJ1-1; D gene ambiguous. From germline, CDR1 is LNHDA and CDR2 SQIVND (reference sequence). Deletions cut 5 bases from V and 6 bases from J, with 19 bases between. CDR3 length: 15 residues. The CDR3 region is CASSDIANWRPEAFF. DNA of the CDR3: TGTGCCAGTAGTGATATTGCCAATTGGAGGCCTGAAGCTTTCTTT.

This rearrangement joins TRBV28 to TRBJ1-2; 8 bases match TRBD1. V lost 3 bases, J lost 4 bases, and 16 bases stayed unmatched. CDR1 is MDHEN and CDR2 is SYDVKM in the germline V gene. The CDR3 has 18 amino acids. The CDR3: CASSLREAGGIWGYGYTF. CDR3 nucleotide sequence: TGTGCCAGCAGTTTGCGTGAGGCAGGGGGCATTTGGGGCTATGGCTACACCTTC.